This is a list of T cell receptor beta chains from one sample in a study of T cells after yellow fever vaccination. MiXCR, applied by TCRdb to the 5' RACE reads, yields one record per CDR3 protein. The sample includes some 350,000 distinct CDR3 sequences, over 4% seen only once; the top ten take around 24%. The source was PBMCs, collected 5 days after the yellow fever booster vaccination. These TCRs come from a young man who received the YFV17D yellow fever vaccine. Both conserved end residues are trimmed from each CDR3.

TRBJ2-7,13,TRBV29-1,SVEDAGGSSYEQY
TRBJ1-2,14,TRBV9,ASSAAGLLPRYGYT
TRBJ2-2,14,TRBV5-5,ASSGGDSRYTGELF
TRBJ2-7,12,TRBV9,ASSADTPPYEQY
TRBJ2-5,8,TRBV20-1,RIGGETQY
TRBJ2-5,13,TRBV3-1,ASSGPGQGEETQY
TRBJ2-7,14,TRBV4-1,ASSQMLGTGTREQY
TRBJ1-1,14,TRBV5-1,ASSRAGGSLNTEAF
TRBJ2-5,12,TRBV7-2,ASSFGALQETQY
TRBJ2-1,20,TRBV18,ASSPHLFLGRRSNKTYNEQF
TRBJ2-6,14,TRBV6-2/TRBV6-3,ASSYPKNSGANVLT
TRBJ2-1,11,TRBV6-2/TRBV6-3,ASSYSPQNEQF
TRBJ1-2,14,TRBV6-2/TRBV6-3,ASSLPSGTGLPQQN
TRBJ2-3,15,TRBV12-3/TRBV12-4,ASSLSLGTGGTDTQY
TRBJ1-5,15,TRBV15,ATSRVTGAIGNQPQH
TRBJ2-3,13,TRBV6-5,ASSYSLGRTDTQY
TRBJ2-7,12,TRBV7-2,ASSLGQGNSEQY
TRBJ2-5,13,TRBV7-9,ASSLRLAGQETQY
TRBJ1-6,13,TRBV5-6,ASSGGTGVNSPLH
TRBJ1-2,11,TRBV13,ASSYRGDYGYT
TRBJ2-7,14,TRBV27,ASSLGSGGASYEQY
TRBJ2-6,15,TRBV15,ATSRGTGGVVANVLT
TRBJ1-4,16,TRBV6-5,ASSYNWAGATTNEKLF
TRBJ2-6,18,TRBV5-4,ASSPSLQIMGSSGANVLT
TRBJ2-5,12,TRBV10-3,AISETREVETQY
TRBJ1-3,14,TRBV9,ASGHKQGAGGNTIY
TRBJ2-3,16,TRBV7-9,ASSPKGSGGAGGDTQY
TRBJ2-5,13,TRBV3-1,ASSPLARYQETQY
TRBJ2-3,11,TRBV28,ASILMGEDTQY
TRBJ2-5,12,TRBV12-2,ASRLGSSQETQY
TRBJ1-5,12,TRBV2,ASRGHWGNQPQH
TRBJ2-5,11,TRBV29-1,SVQGGYQETQY
TRBJ1-2,13,TRBV5-5,ASSLDGEALYGYT
TRBJ1-4,10,TRBV29-1,SAGGLAEKLF
TRBJ1-2,12,TRBV24-1,ATSDSGYAAGYT
TRBJ2-7,12,TRBV7-2,ASSLLPGPQQQY
TRBJ1-4,12,TRBV11-2,ASKEWVTNEKLF
TRBJ2-7,12,TRBV20-1,SARLRGNPYEQY
TRBJ2-1,9,TRBV2,ASGTYNEQF
TRBJ2-3,14,TRBV11-2,ASSSVPSEGTDTQY
TRBJ2-3,12,TRBV24-1,ATSDTRQAGTQY
TRBJ1-1,13,TRBV9,ASSVDGGGNTEAF
TRBJ2-3,14,TRBV20-1,SARGPLAGPTDTQY
TRBJ2-1,11,TRBV5-4,ASSLGEYNEQF
TRBJ2-3,13,TRBV7-6,ASSSWTSGGDTQY
TRBJ2-2,13,TRBV6-5,ASSYWDPHNGELF
TRBJ2-2,15,TRBV7-2,ASSLAARSSNTGELF
TRBJ2-5,12,TRBV7-2,ASSLDGGGRTQY
TRBJ2-3,13,TRBV5-1,ASSKGQGGADTQY
TRBJ2-1,12,TRBV6-6,ALKSGQGTGEQF
TRBJ2-3,13,TRBV2,ASSPDRVGADTQY
TRBJ1-5,12,TRBV5-1,ASSSGTGGEPQH
TRBJ1-2,13,TRBV7-9,ASSFSDRANYGYT